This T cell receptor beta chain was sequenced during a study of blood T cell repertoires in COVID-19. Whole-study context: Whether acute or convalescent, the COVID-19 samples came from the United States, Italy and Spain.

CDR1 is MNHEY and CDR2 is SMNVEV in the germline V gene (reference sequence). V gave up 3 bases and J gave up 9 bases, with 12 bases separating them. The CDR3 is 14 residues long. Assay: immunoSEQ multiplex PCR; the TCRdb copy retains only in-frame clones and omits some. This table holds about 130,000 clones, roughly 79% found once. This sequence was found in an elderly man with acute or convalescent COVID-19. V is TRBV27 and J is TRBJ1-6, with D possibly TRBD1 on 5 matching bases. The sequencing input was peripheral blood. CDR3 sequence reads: CASSFRREASPLHF. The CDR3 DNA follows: TGTGCCAGCAGTTTTCGCAGGGAGGCTTCACCCCTCCACTTT.